The T cell receptor (beta chain) under discussion was sequenced for a study of tumor and adjacent non-tumor tissue in lung cancer. Study context: About 4.17 million productive TCRbeta reads were obtained per sample on average. Study-level findings and limits: In normal lung, the top 100 clones were significantly more dominant than in tumor.

RNA was extracted from bulk tissue without any cell sorting. This non-tumor lung sample came from over 3 cm beyond the tumor edge. Donors were chemotherapy-naive, newly diagnosed lung cancer surgical patients in China, August–November 2014. The library came from three nested PCR rounds adapted from ARM-PCR protocols. TCRdb re-called the multiplex PCR reads through MiXCR, storing one row per CDR3 protein. The table shows under 75,000 distinct CDR3 sequences, with approximately 71% occurring only once. Concerning this clonotype itself: Its antigen is unknown.

Sequencing was carried out using distant non-tumor lung tissue. This clonotype was sampled from a woman aged 45-65 years with non-small cell lung cancer.

CDR3 amino acids: CASGSGTGLTYEQYF. The CDR3 region has the DNA TGTGCCAGCGGCTCGGGGACAGGCTTGACCTACGAGCAGTACTTC. This sequence joins TRBV11-2 and TRBJ2-7; TRBD1 agrees at 8 bases. Germline CDR1 reads SGHAT; CDR2 reads FQNNGV. The CDR3 loop spans 15 amino acids. After removal of 8 bases from V and 2 bases from J, the junction contained 11 bases not matched to a gene.